The 11 T cell receptor beta chains listed next were all sequenced from one sample in a study of T-cell reconstitution after alpha-beta-depleted transplantation in children. The TCRbeta library was prepared with unique molecular identifiers. TCRdb called the PCR reads again in MiXCR, with one record for every CDR3 protein. Here the sample spans 440,000 or so distinct CDR3 sequences, roughly two fifths being singletons. The sample here was PBMCs, taken before TCRalphabeta/CD19-depleted stem cell transplant. The source of these receptors is a girl aged 2 to 9 with aplastic anemia, due to receive a stem cell transplant.

This rearrangement joins TRBV20-1 to TRBJ1-5; 7 bases match TRBD1. V shed 2 bases and J 5 bases; nucleotides not matched to a gene: 12. Germline CDR1 and CDR2: DFQATT and SNEGSKA (reference sequence). The CDR3 is 16 residues long. In DNA form, the CDR3 reads TGCAGTGCTAGAAAGCAAGGCAGGGGGTCGGATCAGCCCCAGCATTTT. This encodes CSARKQGRGSDQPQHF.

The genes are TRBV20-1 and TRBJ2-5; 9 bases match TRBD1. CDR1 is DFQATT, CDR2 SNEGSKA, per germline (reference sequence). This CDR3 region has 13 residues. Trimming removed 7 bases from V and 5 bases from J; junction bases left unmatched: 8. The CDR3 coding sequence is TGCAGTGTTAAACAGGGGGCGGGGGAGACCCAGTACTTC. This translates into CSVKQGAGETQYF.

This clonotype was detected a few times. The gene calls are TRBV20-1 and TRBJ2-2, with TRBD2 matching over 8 bases. From germline, CDR1 is DFQATT and CDR2 SNEGSKA (reference sequence). V was clipped by 1 base and J by 5 bases; unmatched bases: 12. The CDR3 is 17 amino acids. The CDR3 DNA sequence: TGCAGTGCTAGAGTCGGCGGGAGGCAAGTATTAACCGGGGAGCTGTTTTTT. Amino acids: CSARVGGRQVLTGELFF.

This chain uses TRBV6-1 with TRBJ2-7; 8 bases agree with TRBD2. The CDR3 totals 14 residues. Germline V gives CDR1 MNHNS, CDR2 SASEGT. V lost 6 bases, J lost 6 bases, and 10 bases stayed unmatched. The CDR3 loop reads CASRGREGVSEQYF. CDR3 DNA sequence: TGTGCCAGCAGGGGACGGGAGGGGGTAAGCGAGCAGTACTTC.

This chain joins TRBV19 and TRBJ2-3, with 7 bases fitting TRBD1. The CDR3 is 15 residues long. The J segment lost 1 base and the V segment lost 8 bases, leaving 9 bases of the junction unmatched. Germline V CDR1 and CDR2: LNHDA, SQIVND (reference sequence). CDR3 loop: CASQDRARGTDTQYF. CDR3 coding DNA: TGTGCCAGTCAAGACAGGGCGAGGGGCACAGATACGCAGTATTTT.

The chain joins TRBV6-2 or TRBV6-3 to TRBJ2-1; 8 bases agree with TRBD2. This CDR3 has 19 amino acids. The V and J ends lost 3 bases and 0 bases, in that order; junction bases with no gene match: 13. CDR1 MNHEY and CDR2 SVGEGT come from the germline V gene. DNA for the CDR3: TGTGCCAGCAGTTATAACCCTAGCGGGTTCTTGAGCTCCTACAATGAGCAGTTCTTC. Translating gives CASSYNPSGFLSSYNEQFF.

This clonotype appeared once. The J gene is TRBJ2-7, the V gene TRBV6-5; 7 bases are shared with TRBD1. Trimming at V came to 0 bases and at J to 2 bases, leaving 4 bases not matched to a gene. The CDR3 extends over 15 amino acids. The germline gives CDR1 MNHEY, CDR2 SVGAGI. The CDR3 sequence: CASSYSSRGTYEQYF. Written as DNA, the CDR3 is TGTGCCAGCAGTTACTCCAGCAGGGGGACCTACGAGCAGTACTTC.

The chain carries TRBV19 and TRBJ2-5; TRBD2 matches 7 bases. The junction had 5 bases not matched to a gene; V was cut back by 3 bases and J by 4 bases. CDR3 size: 14 residues. The germline CDR1 and CDR2 sequences are LNHDA and SQIVND (reference sequence). The CDR3 protein is CASSITSARETQYF. CDR3 bases: TGTGCCAGTAGTATCACTAGCGCTAGAGAGACCCAGTACTTC.

This clonotype has at least ten counts. V usage is TRBV20-1 and J usage is TRBJ2-1; 8 bases are shared with TRBD1. The CDR3 is made up of 14 amino acids. V lost 5 bases to trimming and J lost 10 bases; unmatched junction nucleotides: 13. From germline, CDR1 is DFQATT and CDR2 SNEGSKA (reference sequence). CDR3 nucleotide sequence: TGCAGTGCTGAACTGGACAGGGCGGGTTGGGAGCAGTTCTTC. Encoded protein: CSAELDRAGWEQFF.

This clonotype was recorded many times. The chain links TRBV5-1 to TRBJ2-7, with TRBD1 matching over 10 bases. Germline assignment: CDR1 SGHRS and CDR2 YFSETQ. The CDR3 spans 18 residues. Losses at the gene ends were 3 bases for V and 6 bases for J; bases not matched to a gene: 18. CDR3 bases: TGCGCCAGCAGCTGGAGGGTTGTCGGGACAGGGGAATCACTCGAGCAGTACTTC. Residues: CASSWRVVGTGESLEQYF.

The chain combines TRBV18 with TRBJ1-3, with D unclear. V lost 3 bases, J lost 0 bases, and 24 bases lay in between. The CDR3 runs 20 residues. Germline CDR1 and CDR2: KGHSH and LQKENI. In DNA, the CDR3 is TGTGCCAGCTCACCGCAGATCAGTCGCCCGTCCCTAGACTCTGGAAACACCATATATTTT. It translates to CASSPQISRPSLDSGNTIYF. Full variable domain (missing parts from reference TRBV18 and TRBJ1-3): NAGVMQNPRHLVRRRGQEARLRCSPMKGHSHVYWYRQLPEEGLKFMVYLQKENIIDESGMPKERFSAEFPKEGPSILRIQQVVRGDSAAYFCASSPQISRPSLDSGNTIYFGEGSWLTVV.